What follows are 15 T cell receptor beta chains derived from one specimen sequenced in a study of blood T cell repertoires in COVID-19. TCRdb's table, derived via immunoSEQ multiplex PCR, lists solely in-frame clones and lacks some. The sample shows 470,000 or so clones, 70% to 90% of them seen only once. Sequencing was carried out using PBMCs or T cells enriched from blood (not recorded which). Source of these receptors: a woman aged 18-30 years with acute COVID-19.

This clone was recorded a few times. The V and J genes are TRBV6-6 and TRBJ1-2, with 8 bases that match TRBD1. V dropped 6 bases and J dropped 5; count of bases not matched to a gene: 11. There are 15 residues in the CDR3. Germline assignment: CDR1 MNHNY and CDR2 SVGAGI (reference sequence). The CDR3 protein is CASSRGQGIRYGYTF. CDR3 bases: TGTGCCAGCAGCCGAGGACAGGGTATACGGTATGGCTACACCTTC.

Here the CDR3 reads CASSVGPDRGETQYF. The CDR3 region has the DNA TGTGCCAGCAGCGTAGGCCCCGACAGGGGTGAGACCCAGTACTTC. The rearrangement uses TRBV9 and TRBJ2-5, with TRBD1 matching over 8 bases. The germline CDR1 and CDR2 sequences are SGDLS and YYNGEE. Trimming cost V 0 bases and J 5 bases; bases outside gene matches: 6. This CDR3 spans 15 amino acids.

The chain links TRBV3-1 (or the pseudogene TRBV3-2) to TRBJ2-1, with 8 bases aligning to TRBD2. Unmatched junction bases numbered 10, after V lost 6 bases and J lost 0 bases. Germline CDR1 reads LGHDT; CDR2 reads YNNKEL (reference sequence). The length of the CDR3 is 17 residues. CDR3 protein: CASRLSGTRSSYNEQFF. The CDR3 DNA reads TGTGCCAGCAGATTAAGCGGGACTAGGAGCTCCTACAATGAGCAGTTCTTC.

This sequence joins TRBV11-2 and TRBJ2-3, with 10 bases matching TRBD1. Germline CDR1 is SGHAT and CDR2 is FQNNGV. The CDR3 loop spans 16 amino acids. V lost 5 bases and J lost 3; bases outside the gene matches: 8. The CDR3 coding sequence is TGTGCCAGCAGCACTGGGACAGGGGCAGGGACAGATACGCAGTATTTT. Its protein is CASSTGTGAGTDTQYF.

The chain links TRBV28 to TRBJ2-1, with 8 bases matching TRBD2. With V trimmed by 7 bases and J by 4 bases, 9 bases remained unmatched. Germline-derived CDR1 and CDR2 are MDHEN and SYDVKM. CDR3 length equals 15 residues. CDR3 in DNA: TGTGCCAGCACCAAATCGGCGGGGGGATACAATGAGCAGTTCTTC. The encoded protein is CASTKSAGGYNEQFF.

This clone was observed a single time. The chain employs TRBV4-1 and TRBJ1-5, with D tentatively TRBD1 (5 bases). V was pared by 0 bases and J by 5 bases, with 11 bases between. CDR1 MGHRA and CDR2 YSYEKL come from the germline V gene. This CDR3 has 15 amino acids. CDR3 protein: CASSQDRGGYQPQHF. The CDR3, as DNA: TGCGCCAGCAGCCAAGATCGGGGGGGTTATCAGCCCCAGCATTTT.

The gene calls are TRBV7-9 and TRBJ1-2; no reliable D call. The germline V and J ends were trimmed by 5 bases and 3 bases, with 19 bases remaining between them. CDR1 and CDR2 (germline): SEHNR, FQNEAQ (reference sequence). This CDR3 comprises 16 residues. The CDR3 nucleotides read TGTGCCAGCAGCCCTAGGGAGGTACTATCCTACTATGGCTACACCTTC. Translation: CASSPREVLSYYGYTF.

This clone showed up just a few times. J is TRBJ2-7 and V is TRBV12-3 or TRBV12-4; D is possibly TRBD1 (5 bases). The CDR3 runs 11 residues. Trimming left V 8 bases short and J 7 bases short, with 12 bases between. CDR3 in amino acids: CASGQGREQYF. Here the CDR3 DNA reads TGTGCCAGCGGTCAGGGTAGGGAGCAGTACTTC.

The chain uses TRBV5-1 and TRBJ1-4; tentatively, D is TRBD1 (5 bases). Trimming shortened V by 5 bases and J by 8 bases, and 16 bases separated the two germline ends. The length of the CDR3 is 14 residues. In germline, CDR1 is SGHRS, CDR2 YFSETQ. The CDR3 sequence is CASRTTVTEEKLFF. CDR3 nucleotides: TGCGCCAGCAGAACGACAGTGACCGAAGAAAAACTGTTTTTT. Full variable domain (outside the CDR3, taken from reference TRBV5-1 and TRBJ1-4): KAGVTQTPRYLIKTRGQQVTLSCSPISGHRSVSWYQQTPGQGLQFLFEYFSETQRNKGNFPGRFSGRQFSNSRSEMNVSTLELGDSALYLCASRTTVTEEKLFFGSGTQLSVL.

The rearrangement joins TRBV3-1 (or the pseudogene TRBV3-2) to TRBJ1-6, with D possibly being TRBD1 (5 bases). Trimming removed 0 bases at V and 13 bases at J, with 19 bases between. The CDR3 extends over 16 amino acids. Germline CDR1 and CDR2: LGHDT and YNNKEL (reference sequence). This CDR3 is CASSQDFAGRVLPLHF. The CDR3 bases are TGTGCCAGCAGCCAAGACTTCGCAGGGCGTGTACTGCCCCTCCACTTT.

This clone was observed a handful of times. This chain links TRBV28 with TRBJ1-5, with D maybe TRBD1 (6 bases). V was shortened by 6 bases and J by 4 bases, with 16 bases between the two germline ends. The germline CDR1 and CDR2 sequences are MDHEN and SYDVKM. The CDR3 extends over 15 amino acids. In DNA form, the CDR3 reads TGTGCCAGCAGCCAAACCTGGACAGTGAATCAGCCCCAGCATTTT. It yields the protein CASSQTWTVNQPQHF. The entire variable domain, with the rest obtained from reference TRBV28 and TRBJ1-5, is as follows: DVKVTQSSRYLVKRTGEKVFLECVQDMDHENMFWYRQDPGLGLRLIYFSYDVKMKEKGDIPEGYSVSREKKERFSLILESASTNQTSMYLCASSQTWTVNQPQHFGDGTRLSIL.

The CDR3 bases are TGTGCCAGCAGCAAAGTGGAGGTGGACTTATGCTTCACAGATACGCAGTATTTT. It is translated as CASSKVEVDLCFTDTQYF. The chain recombines TRBV21-1 with TRBJ2-3; the table gives TRBD2 as D, unverified against the DNA. TRBV21-1 is flagged as a pseudogene. The CDR3 is 18 amino acids.

The chain recombines TRBV3-1 (or the pseudogene TRBV3-2) with TRBJ2-6; D remains ambiguous. V lost 5 bases, J lost 0 bases, and 11 bases lay in between. This CDR3 contains 16 residues. CDR1 and CDR2 from the germline V gene are LGHDT and YNNKEL (reference sequence). In nucleotides, the CDR3 is TGTGCCAGCAGCGTTCAACTGTCCTCTGGGGCCAACGTCCTGACTTTC. This codes for CASSVQLSSGANVLTF.

This chain uses TRBV5-8 with TRBJ1-2, with D unresolved. Germline V lookup: CDR1 SGHTS, CDR2 YDEGEE. V shed 4 bases and J shed 4 bases, with 14 bases lying between them. The CDR3 totals 14 residues. The CDR3 region has the DNA TGTGCCAGCAGCACGCCGGTTATAATCTATGGCTACACCTTC. Translated: CASSTPVIIYGYTF.

The rearrangement uses TRBV10-3 and TRBJ2-7; 11 nucleotides line up with TRBD2. Germline V gene data show CDR1 as ENHRY and CDR2 as SYGVKD. V shed 6 bases, J shed 2 bases, and the junction held 6 bases outside the gene matches. This CDR3 is 15 amino acids long. In DNA, the CDR3 is TGTGCCATCAGGGCCGGGACTAGCGGTCCCTACGAGCAGTACTTC. It is translated as CAIRAGTSGPYEQYF.